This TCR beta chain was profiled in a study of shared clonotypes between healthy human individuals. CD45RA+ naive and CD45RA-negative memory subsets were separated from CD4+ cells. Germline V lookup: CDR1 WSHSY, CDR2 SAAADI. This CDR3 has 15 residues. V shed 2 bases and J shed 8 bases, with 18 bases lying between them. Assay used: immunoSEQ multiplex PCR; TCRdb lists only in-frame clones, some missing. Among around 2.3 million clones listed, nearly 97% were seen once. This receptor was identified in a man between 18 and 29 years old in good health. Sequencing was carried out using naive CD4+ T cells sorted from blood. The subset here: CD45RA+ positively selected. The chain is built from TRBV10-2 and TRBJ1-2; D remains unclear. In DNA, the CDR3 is TGCGCCAGCAGTGAGCCCGCCGTGCAGGTCCGGGGCTACACCTTC. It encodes CASSEPAVQVRGYTF.